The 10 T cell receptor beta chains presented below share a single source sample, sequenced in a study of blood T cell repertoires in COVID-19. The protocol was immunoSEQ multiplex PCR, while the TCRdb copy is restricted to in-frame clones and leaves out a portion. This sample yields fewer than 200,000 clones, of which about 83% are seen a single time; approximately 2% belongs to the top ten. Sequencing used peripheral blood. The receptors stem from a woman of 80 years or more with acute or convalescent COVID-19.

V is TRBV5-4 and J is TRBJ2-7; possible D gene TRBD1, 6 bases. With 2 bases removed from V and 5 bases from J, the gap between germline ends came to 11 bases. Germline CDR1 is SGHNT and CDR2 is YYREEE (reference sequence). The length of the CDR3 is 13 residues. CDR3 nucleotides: TGTGCCAGCAGCTTCCTACAGGGCCACGAGCAGTACTTC. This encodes CASSFLQGHEQYF.

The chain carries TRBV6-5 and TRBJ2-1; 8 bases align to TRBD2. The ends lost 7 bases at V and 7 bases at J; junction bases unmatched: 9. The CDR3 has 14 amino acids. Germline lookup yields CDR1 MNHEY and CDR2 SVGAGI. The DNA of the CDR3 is TGTGCCAGCAACAACGGGGGGGCGTCTAATGAGCAGTTCTTC. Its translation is CASNNGGASNEQFF.

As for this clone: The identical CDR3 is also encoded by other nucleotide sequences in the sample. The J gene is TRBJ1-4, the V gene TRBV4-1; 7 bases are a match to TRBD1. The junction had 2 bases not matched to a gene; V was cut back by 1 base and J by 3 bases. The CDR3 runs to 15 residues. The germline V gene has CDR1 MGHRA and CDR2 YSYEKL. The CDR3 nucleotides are TGCGCCAGCAGCCAAGGACAGGGAGCTAATGAAAAACTGTTTTTT. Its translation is CASSQGQGANEKLFF.

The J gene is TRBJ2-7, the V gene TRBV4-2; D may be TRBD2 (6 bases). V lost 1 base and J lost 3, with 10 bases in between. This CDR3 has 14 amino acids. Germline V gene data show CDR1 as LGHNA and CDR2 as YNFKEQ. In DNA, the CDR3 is TGTGCCAGCAGCCAAGGGCGAGCGGGCTACGAGCAGTACTTC. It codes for CASSQGRAGYEQYF.

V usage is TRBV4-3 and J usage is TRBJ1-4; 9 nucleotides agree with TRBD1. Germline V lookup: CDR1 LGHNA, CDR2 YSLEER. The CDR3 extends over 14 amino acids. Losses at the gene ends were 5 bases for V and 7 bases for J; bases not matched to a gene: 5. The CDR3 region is CASSGDRGAEKLFF. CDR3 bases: TGCGCCAGCAGCGGAGACAGGGGGGCTGAAAAACTGTTTTTT.

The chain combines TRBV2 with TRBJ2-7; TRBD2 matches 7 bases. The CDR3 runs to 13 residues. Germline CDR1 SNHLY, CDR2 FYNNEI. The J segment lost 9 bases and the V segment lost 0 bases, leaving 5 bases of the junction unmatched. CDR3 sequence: CASSEARSGGQYF. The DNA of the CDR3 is TGTGCCAGCAGTGAAGCGCGGTCGGGGGGGCAGTACTTC.

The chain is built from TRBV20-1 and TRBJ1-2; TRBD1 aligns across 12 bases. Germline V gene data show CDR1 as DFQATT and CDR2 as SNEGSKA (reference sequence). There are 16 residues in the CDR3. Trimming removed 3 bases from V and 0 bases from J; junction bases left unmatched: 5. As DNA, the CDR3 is TGCAGTGCTAGTACGGGACAGGGGGCATCTAACTATGGCTACACCTTC. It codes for CSASTGQGASNYGYTF.

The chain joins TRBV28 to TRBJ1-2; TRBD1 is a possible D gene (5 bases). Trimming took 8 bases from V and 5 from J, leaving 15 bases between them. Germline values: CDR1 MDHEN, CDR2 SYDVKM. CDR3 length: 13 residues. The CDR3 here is CASATAGRYGYTF. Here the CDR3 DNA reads TGTGCCAGCGCGACAGCGGGCCGATATGGCTACACCTTC.

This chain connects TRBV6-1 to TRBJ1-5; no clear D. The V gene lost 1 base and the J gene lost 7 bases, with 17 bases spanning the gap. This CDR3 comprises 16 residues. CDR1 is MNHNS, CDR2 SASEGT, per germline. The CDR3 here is CASSEEVRTGRQPQHF. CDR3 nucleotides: TGTGCCAGCAGTGAAGAGGTGAGGACGGGGAGGCAGCCCCAGCATTTT.

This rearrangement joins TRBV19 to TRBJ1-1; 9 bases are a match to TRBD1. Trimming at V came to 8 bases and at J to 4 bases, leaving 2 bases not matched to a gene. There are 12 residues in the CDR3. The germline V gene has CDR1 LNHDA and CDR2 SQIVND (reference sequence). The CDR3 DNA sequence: TGTGCCAGTGGGACAGGGAGCACTGAAGCTTTCTTT. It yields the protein CASGTGSTEAFF.